Each of the 10 T cell receptor beta chains below was sequenced from the same sample in a study of T cells in Graves' hyperthyroidism and ophthalmopathy (dated by TCRdb to about 2019). Receptor amplification or capture employed multiplex PCR. The data were produced on an Illumina HiSeq 2000. Amplification of TCR beta CDR3 regions was carried out from RNA transcripts. The first round of RT-PCR for the TCR CDR3 was performed with the HTBI primer set and the Qiagen OneStep RT-PCR kit. TCRdb trimmed the raw reads at Q25, called clones with MiXCR and kept productive beta chains. Identical CDR3 proteins give one entry, which carries the most common genes and DNA. For this sample there are roughly 530,000 distinct CDR3 sequences; roughly 18% appear just once. 17% of the sample lies in the top ten. The sequenced sample consisted of blood. These receptors were obtained from a woman between 18 and 29 years old with Graves' ophthalmopathy.

The chain has TRBV20-1 and TRBJ2-2, with 8 bases identical to TRBD1. CDR1 is DFQATT and CDR2 is SNEGSKA in the germline V gene (reference sequence). Trimming cost V 2 bases and J 4 bases; bases outside gene matches: 0. CDR3 length equals 13 residues. CDR3 residues: CSARQGATGELFF. The CDR3 coding sequence is TGCAGTGCTAGACAGGGGGCCACCGGGGAGCTGTTTTTT.

This clonotype was counted at least ten times. The chain is built from TRBV2 and TRBJ1-6; D unclear. The CDR3 is 16 residues long. The germline V and J ends were trimmed by 6 bases and 7 bases, with 19 bases remaining between them. Germline CDR1 and CDR2: SNHLY and FYNNEI. CDR3 coding DNA: TGTGCCAGCAGCCAAGGGCTTTTGGGCGGAAATTCACCCCTCCACTTT. This gives the protein CASSQGLLGGNSPLHF.

The gene calls are TRBV6-1 and TRBJ2-7; 8 bases agree with TRBD2. Germline V gene lookup returns CDR1 MNHNS and CDR2 SASEGT. V dropped 6 bases and J dropped 7; count of bases not matched to a gene: 11. This CDR3 region has 14 residues. The CDR3 bases are TGTGCCAGCAGCTCCGGGACTAGGGCGGGAGAGCAGTACTTC. Its translation is CASSSGTRAGEQYF.

This clonotype was detected a few times. V usage is TRBV12-3 or TRBV12-4 and J usage is TRBJ1-2; 11 bases are a match to TRBD1. Trimming at V came to 6 bases and at J to 4 bases, leaving 7 bases not matched to a gene. This CDR3 comprises 15 residues. The CDR3, as DNA: TGTGCCAGCAGGCGGACAGGGGGCGATCTCTATGGCTACACCTTC. It translates to CASRRTGGDLYGYTF.

This clonotype is a singleton in its sample. The chain's CDR3 is CAWSSFLAYNEQFF. CDR3 DNA sequence: TGTGCCTGGAGTTCCTTCTTAGCCTACAATGAGCAGTTCTTC. The chain couples TRBV30 to TRBJ2-1; D gene uncertain. Germline values: CDR1 GTSNPN, CDR2 SVGIG (reference sequence). V lost 2 bases, J lost 2 bases, and 10 bases lay in between. This CDR3 is built from 14 residues. The full variable domain, rest sourced from reference TRBV30 and TRBJ2-1, is SQTIHQWPATLVQPVGSPLSLECTVEGTSNPNLYWYRQAAGRGLQLLFYSVGIGQISSEVPQNLSASRPQDRQFILSSKKLLLSDSGFYLCAWSSFLAYNEQFFGPGTRLTVL.

This clonotype showed up many times. The chain joins TRBV28 to TRBJ1-1; a weak D match, TRBD1 (5 bases). The germline CDR1 and CDR2 sequences are MDHEN and SYDVKM. This CDR3 has 15 residues. Deletions cut 2 bases from V and 2 bases from J, with 12 bases between. The CDR3 protein is CASSLRAGINTEAFF. CDR3 coding DNA: TGTGCCAGCAGTTTAAGGGCAGGGATAAACACTGAAGCTTTCTTT.

This clonotype has ten or more counts. V is TRBV7-3 and J is TRBJ2-5; 10 bases are a match to TRBD2. The CDR3 is 14 amino acids. Germline V CDR1 and CDR2: SGHTA, FQGTGA. V shed 4 bases and J 4 bases; nucleotides not matched to a gene: 3. This CDR3 reads CASSWSGGAETQYF. The CDR3 region has the DNA TGTGCCAGCAGCTGGAGCGGGGGGGCAGAGACCCAGTACTTC.

Many counts were recorded for this clonotype. The chain combines TRBV11-2 with TRBJ2-1; D is perhaps TRBD1 or TRBD2 (5 bases each). Germline V gene lookup returns CDR1 SGHAT and CDR2 FQNNGV. There are 19 residues in the CDR3. The germline V and J ends were trimmed by 4 bases and 0 bases, with 22 bases remaining between them. The CDR3 DNA is TGTGCCAGCAGCTCGAGGGACCCATTCAAGACCTCCTCCTACAATGAGCAGTTCTTC. Translating it yields CASSSRDPFKTSSYNEQFF.

The chain couples TRBV6-2 or TRBV6-3 to TRBJ1-1; D call uncertain. The V end was cut by 0 bases, the J end by 0 bases, with 11 bases between. The CDR3 loop spans 16 amino acids. The germline gives CDR1 MNHEY, CDR2 SVGEGT. CDR3: CASSYSAEGLNTEAFF. The CDR3 DNA sequence: TGTGCCAGCAGTTACTCGGCGGAAGGGTTGAACACTGAAGCTTTCTTT.

This clonotype occurred many times. The genes are TRBV11-1 and TRBJ1-3, with TRBD1 matching 7 bases. CDR1 is SGHAT, CDR2 FQDESV, per germline (reference sequence). V lost 5 bases, J lost 4 bases, and 5 bases stayed unmatched. CDR3 size: 14 residues. The CDR3 sequence: CASSHRDSGNTIYF. The CDR3 DNA follows: TGTGCCAGCAGCCACCGGGACAGCGGAAACACCATATATTTT.